Sequencing of this T cell receptor (beta chain) was carried out in a study of T cell responses to AZD1222 COVID-19 vaccine. Trimming stripped 5 bases from V and 0 bases from J, with 5 bases between. CDR1 SEHNR and CDR2 FQNEAQ come from the germline V gene (reference sequence). The CDR3 contains 12 residues. Study observations and caveats: Mostly white British, mostly female donors; authors suggested clonal diversity may be underestimated.

In the case of this clone: Its antigen is currently unknown.

Profiled with immunoSEQ multiplex PCR; TCRdb holds only in-frame clones, not every one. The data hold about 180,000 clones, with just over 85% observed a single time. Here the sequenced sample was peripheral blood, taken on day 0 of AZD1222 vaccination. The receptor was isolated from an adult in good health. The V gene is TRBV7-9, the J gene TRBJ2-7; weak D call: TRBD1 (5 bases). In DNA, the CDR3 is TGTGCCAGCAGCACAGGCTCCTACGAGCAGTACTTC. This codes for CASSTGSYEQYF.